This T cell receptor beta chain is drawn from a study of Graves' ophthalmopathy and Graves' hyperthyroidism. This CDR3 contains 16 residues. Germline CDR1 reads MNHNY; CDR2 reads SVGAGI (reference sequence). The V gene lost 0 bases and the J gene lost 3 bases, with 14 bases spanning the gap. Amplification of TCR beta CDR3 regions used RNA transcripts. An initial RT-PCR round employing HTBI primers preceded a second-round multiplex PCR. Each CDR3 protein gets one entry after TCRdb re-called the multiplex PCR reads with MiXCR. The sample yields approximately 540,000 distinct CDR3 sequences, about 40% seen once.

The J gene is TRBJ2-5, the V gene TRBV6-6; D perhaps matches TRBD2 (7 bases). Sequencing was done on a sample of peripheral blood or thyroid tissue (not recorded which). This clonotype originated in an adult man with Graves' hyperthyroidism. The CDR3 loop reads CASSYSRGGAKETQYF. DNA of the CDR3: TGTGCCAGCAGTTACTCGAGAGGGGGGGCGAAAGAGACCCAGTACTTC.